The 8 T cell receptor beta chains below come from one sample, sequenced in a study of T cells after yellow fever vaccination. TCRdb called the 5' RACE reads again in MiXCR, with one record for every CDR3 protein. The sample lists 500,000 to 650,000 distinct CDR3 sequences; about 12% were seen once. The specimen was PBMCs, collected on the day of the yellow fever booster vaccination. These receptors were taken from a man aged 25 to 40 who received the YFV17D yellow fever vaccine.

This chain joins TRBV9 and TRBJ2-2; 9 bases align to TRBD2. Germline V gives CDR1 SGDLS, CDR2 YYNGEE. The V segment lost 0 bases and the J segment 0 bases; nucleotides outside the gene matches: 6. The CDR3 is 18 amino acids. The CDR3 coding sequence is TGTGCCAGCAGCGTAGCCCGGGTAGCGGGAGCGAACACCGGGGAGCTGTTTTTT. Its translation: CASSVARVAGANTGELFF.

A few counts support this clonotype. CDR3 region: CASSLDQLGIYEQYF. The CDR3 DNA reads TGTGCCAGCAGTTTAGACCAATTAGGGATCTACGAGCAGTACTTC. The V gene is TRBV12-3 or TRBV12-4, the J gene TRBJ2-7; D uncertain. The CDR3 is 15 residues long. With 1 base removed from V and 3 bases from J, the gap between germline ends came to 13 bases.

This chain links TRBV6-5 with TRBJ2-1; weak D call: TRBD2 (6 bases). Germline V gene data show CDR1 as MNHEY and CDR2 as SVGAGI. The CDR3 sequence is 14 residues long. Trimming removed 2 bases from V and 9 bases from J, with 14 bases in between. The CDR3 loop is CASSYGSGLGEQFF. CDR3 DNA: TGTGCCAGCAGTTACGGTAGCGGCTTGGGTGAGCAGTTCTTC.

The chain is built from TRBV29-1 and TRBJ2-3; 11 nucleotides align to TRBD2. Germline V gene data show CDR1 as SQVTM and CDR2 as ANQGSEA. CDR3 length equals 16 residues. The J segment lost 3 bases and the V segment lost 7 bases, leaving 12 bases of the junction unmatched. The DNA of the CDR3 is TGCAGCGCCGCGCCTAGCGGGAGGAGGAGTACAGATACGCAGTATTTT. Protein sequence: CSAAPSGRRSTDTQYF.

J is TRBJ2-3 and V is TRBV18; D ambiguous. CDR1 and CDR2 (germline): KGHSH, LQKENI. V was shortened by 3 bases and J by 1 base, with 14 bases between the two germline ends. The CDR3 sequence is 16 residues long. CDR3 nucleotide sequence: TGTGCCAGCTCACCCCAAGGAAGGGCCCGCACAGATACGCAGTATTTT. Residues: CASSPQGRARTDTQYF. Looking up the rest from reference TRBV18 and TRBJ2-3 gives the full variable domain: NAGVMQNPRHLVRRRGQEARLRCSPMKGHSHVYWYRQLPEEGLKFMVYLQKENIIDESGMPKERFSAEFPKEGPSILRIQQVVRGDSAAYFCASSPQGRARTDTQYFGPGTRLTVL.

This clonotype occurred once. V and J are TRBV23-1 and TRBJ2-3; 8 bases match TRBD1. TRBV23-1 is placed among ORFs of uncertain function. V shed 0 bases and J 4 bases; nucleotides not matched to a gene: 6. This CDR3 is 16 amino acids long. The CDR3 loop is CASSQSRQGASDTQYF. CDR3 nucleotides: TGCGCCAGCAGTCAATCGAGGCAGGGGGCCTCAGATACGCAGTATTTT.

This clonotype came up a few times. V and J are TRBV10-3 and TRBJ2-3; a possible D gene is TRBD2 (5 bases). In germline, CDR1 is ENHRY, CDR2 SYGVKD. V shed 6 bases and J shed 4 bases, with 5 bases lying between them. The CDR3 runs to 11 residues. CDR3 residues: CAIRGADTQYF. CDR3 coding DNA: TGTGCCATCAGGGGAGCAGATACGCAGTATTTT.

This clonotype turned up a few times. V and J are TRBV6-1 and TRBJ2-1; 9 nucleotides align to TRBD1. Germline loops: CDR1 MNHNS, CDR2 SASEGT. V was pared by 5 bases and J by 1 base, with 3 bases of the junction left unmatched. The CDR3 totals 15 residues. The CDR3 DNA sequence: TGTGCCAGCAGTCAACAGGGGGCTTCCTACAATGAGCAGTTCTTC. It translates to CASSQQGASYNEQFF.